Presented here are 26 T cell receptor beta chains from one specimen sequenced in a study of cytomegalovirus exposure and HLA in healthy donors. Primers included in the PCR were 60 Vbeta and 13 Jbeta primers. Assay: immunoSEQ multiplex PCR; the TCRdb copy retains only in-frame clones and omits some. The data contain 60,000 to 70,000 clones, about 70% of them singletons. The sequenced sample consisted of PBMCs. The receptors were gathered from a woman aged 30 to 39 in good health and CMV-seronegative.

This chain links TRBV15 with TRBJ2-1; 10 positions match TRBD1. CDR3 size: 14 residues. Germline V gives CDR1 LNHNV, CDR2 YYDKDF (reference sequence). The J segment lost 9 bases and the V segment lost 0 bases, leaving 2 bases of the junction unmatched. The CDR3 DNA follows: TGTGCCACCAGCAGAGATGGGACAGGGGTTGAGCAGTTCTTC. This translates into CATSRDGTGVEQFF.

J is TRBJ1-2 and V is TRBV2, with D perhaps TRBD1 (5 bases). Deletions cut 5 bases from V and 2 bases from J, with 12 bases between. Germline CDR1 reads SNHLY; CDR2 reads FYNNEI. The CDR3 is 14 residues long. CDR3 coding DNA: TGTGCCAGCAGTCTTCGGACATTCAACTATGGCTACACCTTC. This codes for CASSLRTFNYGYTF. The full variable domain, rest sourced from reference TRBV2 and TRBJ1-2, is EPEVTQTPSHQVTQMGQEVILRCVPISNHLYFYWYRQILGQKVEFLVSFYNNEISEKSEIFDDQFSVERPDGSNFTLKIRSTKLEDSAMYFCASSLRTFNYGYTFGSGTRLTVV.

CDR3 sequence: CASSGLAGGHEQFF. Here the CDR3 DNA reads TGTGCCAGCAGTGGACTAGCGGGGGGGCATGAGCAGTTCTTC. V gene TRBV2 combines with J gene TRBJ2-1; 14 bases map to TRBD2. Germline V gene lookup returns CDR1 SNHLY and CDR2 FYNNEI. CDR3 length: 14 amino acids. Trimming at V came to 4 bases and at J to 8 bases, leaving 1 base not matched to a gene.

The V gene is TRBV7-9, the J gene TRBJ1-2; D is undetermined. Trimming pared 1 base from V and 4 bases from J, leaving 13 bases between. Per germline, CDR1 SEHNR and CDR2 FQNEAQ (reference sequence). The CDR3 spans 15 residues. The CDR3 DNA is TGTGCCAGCAGCTTAGGAGTCGAGGCGGCCTATGGCTACACCTTC. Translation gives CASSLGVEAAYGYTF.

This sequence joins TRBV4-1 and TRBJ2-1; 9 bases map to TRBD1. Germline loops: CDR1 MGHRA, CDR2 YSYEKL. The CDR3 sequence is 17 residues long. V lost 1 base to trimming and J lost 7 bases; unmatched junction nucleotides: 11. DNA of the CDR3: TGCGCCAGCAGCCAAGTTCGGACAGGGGTGAGTTTGAATGAGCAGTTCTTC. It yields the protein CASSQVRTGVSLNEQFF.

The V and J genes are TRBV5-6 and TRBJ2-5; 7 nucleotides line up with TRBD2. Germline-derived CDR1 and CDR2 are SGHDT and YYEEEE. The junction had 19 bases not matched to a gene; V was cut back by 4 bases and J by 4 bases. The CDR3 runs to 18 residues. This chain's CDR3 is CASSPTTKTSLRIETQYF. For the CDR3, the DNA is TGTGCCAGCAGCCCCACTACTAAGACTAGCCTTCGAATAGAGACCCAGTACTTC. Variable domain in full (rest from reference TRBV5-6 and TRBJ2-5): DAGVTQSPTHLIKTRGQQVTLRCSPKSGHDTVSWYQQALGQGPQFIFQYYEEEERQRGNFPDRFSGHQFPNYSSELNVNALLLGDSALYLCASSPTTKTSLRIETQYFGPGTRLLVL.

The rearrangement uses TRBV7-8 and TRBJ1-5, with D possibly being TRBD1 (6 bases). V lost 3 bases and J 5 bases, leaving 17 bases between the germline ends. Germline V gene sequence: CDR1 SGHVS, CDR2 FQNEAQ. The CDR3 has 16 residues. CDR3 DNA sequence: TGTGCCAGCAGCTTCTCCAGACAGGTTCCTTATCAGCCCCAGCATTTT. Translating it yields CASSFSRQVPYQPQHF.

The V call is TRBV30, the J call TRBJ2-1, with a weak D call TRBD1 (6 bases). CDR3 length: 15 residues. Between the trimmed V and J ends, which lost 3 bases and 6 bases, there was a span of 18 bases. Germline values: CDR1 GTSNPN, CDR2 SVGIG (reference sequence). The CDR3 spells CAWRKNRDKRNEQFF. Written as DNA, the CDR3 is TGTGCCTGGAGAAAAAACAGGGACAAACGCAATGAGCAGTTCTTC.

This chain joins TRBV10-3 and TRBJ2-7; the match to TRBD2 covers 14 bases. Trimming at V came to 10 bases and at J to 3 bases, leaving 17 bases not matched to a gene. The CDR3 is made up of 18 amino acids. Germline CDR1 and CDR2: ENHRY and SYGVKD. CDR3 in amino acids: CATRTSGGLLGRDYEQYF. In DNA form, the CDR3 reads TGTGCCACCCGGACTAGCGGGGGGTTACTTGGCCGAGACTACGAGCAGTACTTC.

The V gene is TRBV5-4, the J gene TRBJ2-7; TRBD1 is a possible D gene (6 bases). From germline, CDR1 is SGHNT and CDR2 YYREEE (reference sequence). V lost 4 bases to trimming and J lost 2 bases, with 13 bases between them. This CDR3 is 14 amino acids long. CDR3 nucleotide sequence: TGTGCCAGCAGCCCCCCAGGGGACGCCTACGAGCAGTACTTC. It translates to CASSPPGDAYEQYF.

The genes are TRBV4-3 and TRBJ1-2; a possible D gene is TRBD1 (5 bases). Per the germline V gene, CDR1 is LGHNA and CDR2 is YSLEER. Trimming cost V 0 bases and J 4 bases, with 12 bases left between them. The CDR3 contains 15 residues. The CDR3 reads CASSQDGRGPYGYTF. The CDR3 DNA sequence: TGCGCCAGCAGCCAAGATGGGAGGGGACCCTATGGCTACACCTTC.

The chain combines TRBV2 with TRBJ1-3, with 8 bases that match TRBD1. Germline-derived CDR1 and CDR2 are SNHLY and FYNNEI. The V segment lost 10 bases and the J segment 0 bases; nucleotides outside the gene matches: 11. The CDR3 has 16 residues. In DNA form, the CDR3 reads TGTGCCAACGGGGGTCAGGGGGCTGTCTCTGGAAACACCATATATTTT. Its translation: CANGGQGAVSGNTIYF.

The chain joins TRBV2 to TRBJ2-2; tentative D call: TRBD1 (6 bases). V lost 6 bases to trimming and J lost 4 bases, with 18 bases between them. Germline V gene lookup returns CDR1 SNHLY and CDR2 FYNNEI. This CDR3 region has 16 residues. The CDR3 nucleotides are TGTGCCAGCAGGCAAGGGGGATCTGGTGTCACCGGGGAGCTGTTTTTT. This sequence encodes CASRQGGSGVTGELFF.

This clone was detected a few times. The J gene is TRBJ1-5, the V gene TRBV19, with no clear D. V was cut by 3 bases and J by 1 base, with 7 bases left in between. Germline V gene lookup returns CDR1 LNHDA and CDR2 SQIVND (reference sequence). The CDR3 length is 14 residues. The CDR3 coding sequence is TGTGCCAGTAGTATGAGGCAGAGCAATCAGCCCCAGCATTTT. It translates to CASSMRQSNQPQHF.

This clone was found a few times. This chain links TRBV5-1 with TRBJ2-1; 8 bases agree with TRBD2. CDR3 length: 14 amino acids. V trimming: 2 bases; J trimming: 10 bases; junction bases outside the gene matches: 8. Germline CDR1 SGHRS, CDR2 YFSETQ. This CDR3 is CASSLTGGALEQFF. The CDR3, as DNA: TGCGCCAGCAGCTTAACGGGGGGGGCCCTCGAGCAGTTCTTC.

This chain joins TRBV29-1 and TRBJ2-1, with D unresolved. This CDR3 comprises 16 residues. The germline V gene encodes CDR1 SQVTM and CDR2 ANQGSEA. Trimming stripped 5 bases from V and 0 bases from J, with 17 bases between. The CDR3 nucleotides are TGCAGCGTTTTATGGTTTGGCGGATACTCCTACAATGAGCAGTTCTTC. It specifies CSVLWFGGYSYNEQFF.

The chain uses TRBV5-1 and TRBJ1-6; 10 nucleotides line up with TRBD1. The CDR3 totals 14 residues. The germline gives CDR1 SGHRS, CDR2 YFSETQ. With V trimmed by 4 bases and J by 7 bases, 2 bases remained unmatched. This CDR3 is CASSLDRGNSPLHF. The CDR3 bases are TGCGCCAGCAGCCTGGACAGGGGGAATTCACCCCTCCACTTT.

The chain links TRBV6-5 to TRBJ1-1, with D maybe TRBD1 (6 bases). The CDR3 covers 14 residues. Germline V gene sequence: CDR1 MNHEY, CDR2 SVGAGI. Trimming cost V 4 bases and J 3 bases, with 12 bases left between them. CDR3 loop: CASSSGDTDTEAFF. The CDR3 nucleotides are TGTGCCAGCAGTTCCGGGGACACCGACACTGAAGCTTTCTTT.

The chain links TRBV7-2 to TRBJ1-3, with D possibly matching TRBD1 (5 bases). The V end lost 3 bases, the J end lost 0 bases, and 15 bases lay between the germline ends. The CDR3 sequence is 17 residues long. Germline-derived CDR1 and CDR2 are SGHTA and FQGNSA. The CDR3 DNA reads TGTGCCAGCAGCTTTCAACCGGGACTGTACTCTGGAAACACCATATATTTT. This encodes CASSFQPGLYSGNTIYF.

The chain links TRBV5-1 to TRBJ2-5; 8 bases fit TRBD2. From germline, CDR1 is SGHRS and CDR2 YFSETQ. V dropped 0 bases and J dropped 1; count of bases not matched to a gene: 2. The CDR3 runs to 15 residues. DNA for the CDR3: TGCGCCAGCAGCTTGGGCGGGGGGTCCCAAGAGACCCAGTACTTC. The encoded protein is CASSLGGGSQETQYF. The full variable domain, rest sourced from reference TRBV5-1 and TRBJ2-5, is KAGVTQTPRYLIKTRGQQVTLSCSPISGHRSVSWYQQTPGQGLQFLFEYFSETQRNKGNFPGRFSGRQFSNSRSEMNVSTLELGDSALYLCASSLGGGSQETQYFGPGTRLLVL.

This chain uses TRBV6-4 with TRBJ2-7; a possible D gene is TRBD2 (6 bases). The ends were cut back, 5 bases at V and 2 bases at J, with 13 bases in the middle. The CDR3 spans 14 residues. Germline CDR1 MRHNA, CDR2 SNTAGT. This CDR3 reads CASSRRGVPYEQYF. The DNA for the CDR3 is TGTGCCAGCAGTCGCCGCGGGGTCCCCTACGAGCAGTACTTC.

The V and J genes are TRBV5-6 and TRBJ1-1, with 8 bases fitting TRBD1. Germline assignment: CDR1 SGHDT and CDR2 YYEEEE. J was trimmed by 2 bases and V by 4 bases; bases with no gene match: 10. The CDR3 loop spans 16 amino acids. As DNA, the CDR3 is TGTGCCAGCAGCCAGGCAGGGGGCGCTTATAACACTGAAGCTTTCTTT. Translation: CASSQAGGAYNTEAFF. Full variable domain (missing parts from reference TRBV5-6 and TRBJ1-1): DAGVTQSPTHLIKTRGQQVTLRCSPKSGHDTVSWYQQALGQGPQFIFQYYEEEERQRGNFPDRFSGHQFPNYSSELNVNALLLGDSALYLCASSQAGGAYNTEAFFGQGTRLTVV.

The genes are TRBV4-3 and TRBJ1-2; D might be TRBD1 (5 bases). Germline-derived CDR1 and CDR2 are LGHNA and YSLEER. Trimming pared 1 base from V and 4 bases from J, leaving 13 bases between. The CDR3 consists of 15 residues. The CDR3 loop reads CASSQGSGSAYGYTF. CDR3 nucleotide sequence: TGCGCCAGCAGCCAAGGATCAGGGTCGGCCTATGGCTACACCTTC.

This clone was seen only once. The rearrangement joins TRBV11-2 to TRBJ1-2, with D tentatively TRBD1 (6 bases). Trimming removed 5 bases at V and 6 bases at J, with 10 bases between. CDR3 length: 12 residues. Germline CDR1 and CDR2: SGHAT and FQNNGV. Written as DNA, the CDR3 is TGTGCCAGCAGCGTACAGGGCGATGGCTACACCTTC. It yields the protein CASSVQGDGYTF.

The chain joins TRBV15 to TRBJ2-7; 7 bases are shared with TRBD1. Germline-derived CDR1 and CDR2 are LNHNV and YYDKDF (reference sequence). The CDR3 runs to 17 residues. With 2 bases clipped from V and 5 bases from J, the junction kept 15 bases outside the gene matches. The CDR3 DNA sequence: TGTGCCACCAGCAGACTCCGACAGGGTGAACTGCGGGACGAGCAGTACTTC. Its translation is CATSRLRQGELRDEQYF. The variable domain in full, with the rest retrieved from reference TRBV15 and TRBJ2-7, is DAMVIQNPRYQVTQFGKPVTLSCSQTLNHNVMYWYQQKSSQAPKLLFHYYDKDFNNEADTPDNFQSRRPNTSFCFLDIRSPGLGDTAMYLCATSRLRQGELRDEQYFGPGTRLTVT.

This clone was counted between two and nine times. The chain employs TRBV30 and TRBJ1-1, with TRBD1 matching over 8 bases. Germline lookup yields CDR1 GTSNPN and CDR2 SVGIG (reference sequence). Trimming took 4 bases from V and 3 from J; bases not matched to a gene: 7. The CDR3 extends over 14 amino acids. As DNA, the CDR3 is TGTGCCTGGACCAACGGACAGGGCGACACTGAAGCTTTCTTT. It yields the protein CAWTNGQGDTEAFF. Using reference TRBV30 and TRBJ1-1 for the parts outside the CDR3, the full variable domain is SQTIHQWPATLVQPVGSPLSLECTVEGTSNPNLYWYRQAAGRGLQLLFYSVGIGQISSEVPQNLSASRPQDRQFILSSKKLLLSDSGFYLCAWTNGQGDTEAFFGQGTRLTVV.